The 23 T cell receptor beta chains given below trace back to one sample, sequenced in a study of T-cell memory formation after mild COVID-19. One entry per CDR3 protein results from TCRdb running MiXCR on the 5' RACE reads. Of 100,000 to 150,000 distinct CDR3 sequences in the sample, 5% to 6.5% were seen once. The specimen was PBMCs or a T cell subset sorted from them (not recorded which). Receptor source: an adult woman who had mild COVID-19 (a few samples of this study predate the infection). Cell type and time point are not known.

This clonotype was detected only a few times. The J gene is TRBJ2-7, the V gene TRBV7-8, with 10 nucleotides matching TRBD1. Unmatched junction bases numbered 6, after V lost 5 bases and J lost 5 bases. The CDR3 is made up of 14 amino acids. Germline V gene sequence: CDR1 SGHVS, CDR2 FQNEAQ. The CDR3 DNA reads TGTGCCAGCAGCCCAGGACAGGGGGTGAACGAGCAGTACTTC. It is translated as CASSPGQGVNEQYF.

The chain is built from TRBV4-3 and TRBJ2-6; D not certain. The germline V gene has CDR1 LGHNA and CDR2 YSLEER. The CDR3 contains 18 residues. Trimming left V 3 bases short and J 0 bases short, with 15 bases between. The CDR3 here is CASSHRLFTVSGANVLTF. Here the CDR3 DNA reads TGCGCCAGCAGCCACCGACTTTTCACCGTCTCTGGGGCCAACGTCCTGACTTTC.

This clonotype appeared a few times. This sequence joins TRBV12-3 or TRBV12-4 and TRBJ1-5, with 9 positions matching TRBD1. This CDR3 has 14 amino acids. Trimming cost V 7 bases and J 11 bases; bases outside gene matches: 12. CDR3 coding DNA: TGTGCCAGCACCGAACGACAGGGGGTTCGATCCCAGCATTTT. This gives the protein CASTERQGVRSQHF.

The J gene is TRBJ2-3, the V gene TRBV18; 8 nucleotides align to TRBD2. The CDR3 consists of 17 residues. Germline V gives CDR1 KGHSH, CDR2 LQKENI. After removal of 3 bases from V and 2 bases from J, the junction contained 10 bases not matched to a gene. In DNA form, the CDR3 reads TGTGCCAGCTCACCTTTTCGGATAGCGGGATCCACAGATACGCAGTATTTT. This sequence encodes CASSPFRIAGSTDTQYF.

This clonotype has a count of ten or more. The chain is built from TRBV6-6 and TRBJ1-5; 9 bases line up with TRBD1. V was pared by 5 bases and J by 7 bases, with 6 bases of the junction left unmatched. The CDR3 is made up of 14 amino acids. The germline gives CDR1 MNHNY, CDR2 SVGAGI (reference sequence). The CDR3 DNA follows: TGTGCCAGCAGTGGGACAGGGAATCGCCAGCCCCAGCATTTT. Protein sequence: CASSGTGNRQPQHF.

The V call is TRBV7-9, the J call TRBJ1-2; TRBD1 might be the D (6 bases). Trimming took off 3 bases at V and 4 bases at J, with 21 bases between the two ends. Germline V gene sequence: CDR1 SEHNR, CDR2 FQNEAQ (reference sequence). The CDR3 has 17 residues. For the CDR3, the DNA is TGTGCCAGCAGCTTCCGAGACAGGACCCAGGGAGGCTATGGCTACACCTTC. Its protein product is CASSFRDRTQGGYGYTF.

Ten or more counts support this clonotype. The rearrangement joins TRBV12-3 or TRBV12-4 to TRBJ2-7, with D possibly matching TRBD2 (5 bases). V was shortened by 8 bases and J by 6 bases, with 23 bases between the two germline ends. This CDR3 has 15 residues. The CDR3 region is CASRGLGDRSSEQYF. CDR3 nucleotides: TGTGCCAGCCGCGGACTCGGAGACCGCTCGAGCGAGCAGTACTTC.

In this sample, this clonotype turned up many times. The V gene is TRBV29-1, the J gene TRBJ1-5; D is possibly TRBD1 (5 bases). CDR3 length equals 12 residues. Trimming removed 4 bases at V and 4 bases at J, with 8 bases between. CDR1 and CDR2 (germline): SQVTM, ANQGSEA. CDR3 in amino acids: CSVGQGNQPQHF. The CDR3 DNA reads TGCAGCGTTGGTCAGGGTAATCAGCCCCAGCATTTT.

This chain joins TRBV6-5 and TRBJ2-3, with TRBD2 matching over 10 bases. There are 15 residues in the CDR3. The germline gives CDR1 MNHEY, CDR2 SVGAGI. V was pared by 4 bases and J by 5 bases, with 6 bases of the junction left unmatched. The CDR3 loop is CASSLQLAGVDTQYF. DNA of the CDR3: TGTGCCAGCAGTTTACAGCTAGCGGGAGTAGATACGCAGTATTTT.

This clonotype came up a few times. CDR3 coding DNA: TGTGCCAGCGGCTCTCAGGGATCGGGCGAGCAGTACTTC. Its protein is CASGSQGSGEQYF. V and J are TRBV12-3 or TRBV12-4 and TRBJ2-7; a weak D match, TRBD1 (5 bases). Trimming cost V 8 bases and J 6 bases, with 17 bases left between them. This CDR3 is built from 13 residues.

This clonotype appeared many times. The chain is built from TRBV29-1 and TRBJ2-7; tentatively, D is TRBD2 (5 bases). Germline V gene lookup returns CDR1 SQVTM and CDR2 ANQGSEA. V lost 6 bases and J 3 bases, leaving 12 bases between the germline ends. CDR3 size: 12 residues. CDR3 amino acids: CSVATRGYEQYF. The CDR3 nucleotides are TGCAGCGTGGCGACTCGGGGCTACGAGCAGTACTTC.

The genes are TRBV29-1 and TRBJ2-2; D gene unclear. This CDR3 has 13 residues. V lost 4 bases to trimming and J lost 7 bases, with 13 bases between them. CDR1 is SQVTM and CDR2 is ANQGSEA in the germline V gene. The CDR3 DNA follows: TGCAGCGTTGTTGTGGGATCTGGCGGGGAGCTGTTTTTT. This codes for CSVVVGSGGELFF.

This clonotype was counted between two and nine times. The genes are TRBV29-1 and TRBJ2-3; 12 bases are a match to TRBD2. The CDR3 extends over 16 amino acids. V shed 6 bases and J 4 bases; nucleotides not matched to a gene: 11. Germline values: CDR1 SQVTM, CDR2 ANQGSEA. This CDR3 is CSVLGLAGRVPDTQYF. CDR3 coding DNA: TGCAGCGTCCTCGGACTAGCGGGAAGAGTCCCAGATACGCAGTATTTT.

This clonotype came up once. The CDR3 here is CASKLAGYNEQFF. In DNA, the CDR3 is TGTGCCAGCAAACTAGCGGGGTACAATGAGCAGTTCTTC. V gene TRBV6-5 combines with J gene TRBJ2-1; 10 bases are shared with TRBD2. CDR3 length: 13 residues. The germline V gene has CDR1 MNHEY and CDR2 SVGAGI. The V segment lost 7 bases and the J segment 4 bases; nucleotides outside the gene matches: 1.

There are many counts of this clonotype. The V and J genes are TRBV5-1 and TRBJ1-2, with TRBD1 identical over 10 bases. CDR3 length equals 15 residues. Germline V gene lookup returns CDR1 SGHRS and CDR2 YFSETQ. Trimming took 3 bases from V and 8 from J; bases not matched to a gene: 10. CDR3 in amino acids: CASSSFVGTGDGYTF. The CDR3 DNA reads TGCGCCAGCAGCTCCTTCGTCGGGACAGGGGACGGCTACACCTTC.

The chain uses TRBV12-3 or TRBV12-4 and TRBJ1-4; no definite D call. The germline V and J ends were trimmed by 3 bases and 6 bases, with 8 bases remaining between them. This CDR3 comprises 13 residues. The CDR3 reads CASSLSTDEKLFF. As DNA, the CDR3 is TGTGCCAGCAGTTTGTCGACTGATGAAAAACTGTTTTTT.

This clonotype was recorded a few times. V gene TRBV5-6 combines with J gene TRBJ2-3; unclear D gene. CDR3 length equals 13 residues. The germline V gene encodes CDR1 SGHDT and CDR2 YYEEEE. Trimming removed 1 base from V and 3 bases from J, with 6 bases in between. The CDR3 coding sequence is TGTGCCAGCAGCTTGTTAAGAACAGATACGCAGTATTTT. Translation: CASSLLRTDTQYF.

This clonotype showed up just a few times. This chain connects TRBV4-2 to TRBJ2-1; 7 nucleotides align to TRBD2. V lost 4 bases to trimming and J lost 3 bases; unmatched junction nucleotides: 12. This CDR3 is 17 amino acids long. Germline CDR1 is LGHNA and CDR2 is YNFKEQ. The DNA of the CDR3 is TGTGCCAGCAGCCGGGAGGGCGGGGGTTCCCTCTACAATGAGCAGTTCTTC. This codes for CASSREGGGSLYNEQFF.

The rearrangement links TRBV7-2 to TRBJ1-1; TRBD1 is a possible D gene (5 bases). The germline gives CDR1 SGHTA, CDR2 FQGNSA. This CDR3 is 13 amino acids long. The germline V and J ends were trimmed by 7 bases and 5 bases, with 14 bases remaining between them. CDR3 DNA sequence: TGTGCCAGCACCATGGGGGGGAGTACTGAAGCTTTCTTT. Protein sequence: CASTMGGSTEAFF.

This chain's CDR3 is CASSRSRGNTEAFF. DNA for the CDR3: TGTGCCAGCAGCCGAAGTAGAGGGAACACTGAAGCTTTCTTT. The V and J genes are TRBV3-1 and TRBJ1-1; the D is unclear. Germline CDR1 LGHDT, CDR2 YNNKEL (reference sequence). This CDR3 is built from 14 residues. V was clipped by 4 bases and J by 1 base, with 10 bases between them.

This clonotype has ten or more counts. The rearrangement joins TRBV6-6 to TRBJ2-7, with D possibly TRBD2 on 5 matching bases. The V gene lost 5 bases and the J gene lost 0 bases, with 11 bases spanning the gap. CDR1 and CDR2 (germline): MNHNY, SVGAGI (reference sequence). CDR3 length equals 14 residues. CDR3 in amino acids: CASSDAGISYEQYF. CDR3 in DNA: TGTGCCAGCAGTGACGCGGGTATCTCCTACGAGCAGTACTTC.

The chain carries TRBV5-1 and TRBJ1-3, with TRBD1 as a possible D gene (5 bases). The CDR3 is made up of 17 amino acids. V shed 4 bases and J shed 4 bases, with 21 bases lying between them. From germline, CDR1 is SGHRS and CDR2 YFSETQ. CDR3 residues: CASSLTWQGSSGNTIYF. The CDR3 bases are TGCGCCAGCAGCCTGACATGGCAGGGAAGTTCCGGAAACACCATATATTTT.

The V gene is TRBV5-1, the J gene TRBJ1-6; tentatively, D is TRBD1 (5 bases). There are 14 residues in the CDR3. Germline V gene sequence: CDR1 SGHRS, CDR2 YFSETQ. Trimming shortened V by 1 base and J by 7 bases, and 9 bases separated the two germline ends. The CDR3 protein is CASSLQGKNSPLHF. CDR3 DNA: TGCGCCAGCAGCTTGCAGGGCAAAAATTCACCCCTCCACTTT.